Detailed here is one T cell receptor (beta chain). The antigen is unknown. This sample is drawn from a study of blood T cells in healthy people across ages. Isolating PBMCs gave at least 7 million of these cells per sample. Total RNA was isolated from each sample in quantities of at least 6 micrograms. Broader study findings: The diversity estimates, figures obtained from one million T cells, were considered underestimates.

Between the trimmed V and J ends, which lost 1 base and 4 bases, there was a span of 10 bases. The CDR3 spans 14 residues. Germline V gene sequence: CDR1 LGHNA, CDR2 YSLEER. Together with a sample-barcoded 5' primer, a J-beta primer mix was included in a second PCR lasting about 6 to 11 cycles. TCRdb fed the 5' RACE reads into MiXCR, producing one record per CDR3 protein. Seen here are about 900,000 distinct CDR3 sequences, under 80% observed once, and the top ten hold 25% to 35%. Sequences were obtained from blood. The source of this sequence is a man aged 30 to 39 in good health. The rearrangement joins TRBV4-3 to TRBJ1-2; D gene unclear. CDR3 DNA: TGCGCCAGCAGCCAAGGAGTCCAGAGCTATGGCTACACCTTC. It codes for CASSQGVQSYGYTF.